What follows are 8 T cell receptor beta chains derived from one specimen sequenced in a study of graft-versus-host responses after intestinal transplantation. Which antigens these TCRs recognize remains unknown. Produced via immunoSEQ multiplex PCR; TCRdb's table is partial and in-frame only. The repertoire has about 80,000 clones, approximately 88% of them found once; the top ten carry around 0.35%. Sequenced here: unstimulated CD4+ T cells sorted from spleen or lymph node cells, sampled before intestinal transplant. These receptors were taken from a human donor who received an intestinal transplant.

The rearrangement links TRBV5-1 to TRBJ1-3; D might be TRBD1 (5 bases). There are 15 residues in the CDR3. The germline V and J ends were trimmed by 1 base and 7 bases, with 15 bases remaining between them. CDR1 SGHRS and CDR2 YFSETQ come from the germline V gene. The CDR3 protein is CASSLTTGFPNTIYF. The CDR3 DNA reads TGCGCCAGCAGCTTGACAACAGGTTTCCCGAACACCATATATTTT.

The chain carries TRBV5-1 and TRBJ2-1; maybe TRBD2 (5 bases). The CDR3 length is 11 residues. Germline V lookup: CDR1 SGHRS, CDR2 YFSETQ. Trimming removed 2 bases from V and 8 bases from J, with 5 bases in between. The DNA of the CDR3 is TGCGCCAGCAGCTTACTAGATGAGCAGTTCTTC. The encoded protein is CASSLLDEQFF.

A single count supports this clone. This sequence joins TRBV6-5 and TRBJ1-1, with D uncertain. Germline CDR1 MNHEY, CDR2 SVGAGI. The CDR3 consists of 15 residues. V shed 5 bases and J shed 1 base, with 14 bases lying between them. This CDR3 reads CASSAPGDSNTEAFF. The CDR3 bases are TGTGCCAGCAGTGCCCCGGGAGACTCGAACACTGAAGCTTTCTTT.

The chain couples TRBV5-1 to TRBJ1-1, with D unresolved. The CDR3 totals 15 residues. Germline CDR1 and CDR2: SGHRS and YFSETQ. V was cut by 0 bases and J by 0 bases, with 9 bases left in between. The CDR3 region has the DNA TGCGCCAGCAGCTTGGATGCTACGATGAACACTGAAGCTTTCTTT. It yields the protein CASSLDATMNTEAFF. Drawing the rest from reference TRBV5-1 and TRBJ1-1, the complete variable domain is KAGVTQTPRYLIKTRGQQVTLSCSPISGHRSVSWYQQTPGQGLQFLFEYFSETQRNKGNFPGRFSGRQFSNSRSEMNVSTLELGDSALYLCASSLDATMNTEAFFGQGTRLTVV.

This clone has just a few counts. CDR3 coding DNA: TGTGCCAGCAGTGGCAAGCGAACTAGCACAGATACGCAGTATTTT. As protein: CASSGKRTSTDTQYF. The chain employs TRBV2 and TRBJ2-3; D is uncertain. The germline CDR1 and CDR2 sequences are SNHLY and FYNNEI. CDR3 length equals 15 residues. Trimming took off 4 bases at V and 0 bases at J, with 11 bases between the two ends.

V is TRBV19 and J is TRBJ2-1; maybe TRBD1 (5 bases). Germline loops: CDR1 LNHDA, CDR2 SQIVND (reference sequence). V gave up 10 bases and J gave up 8 bases, with 15 bases separating them. This CDR3 region has 12 residues. CDR3 sequence: CATAPGAYEQFF. In DNA, the CDR3 is TGTGCCACCGCACCTGGGGCTTATGAGCAGTTCTTC.

This rearrangement joins TRBV7-2 to TRBJ2-1, with a weak D call TRBD2 (6 bases). Trimming cost V 2 bases and J 6 bases, with 11 bases left between them. Germline V gives CDR1 SGHTA, CDR2 FQGNSA. This CDR3 spans 14 amino acids. CDR3 sequence: CASSLLDYPNEQFF. CDR3 coding DNA: TGTGCCAGCAGCTTATTGGACTATCCCAATGAGCAGTTCTTC.

The J gene is TRBJ2-1, the V gene TRBV6-5; 9 positions agree with TRBD1. Germline V gene sequence: CDR1 MNHEY, CDR2 SVGAGI. V shed 2 bases and J 7 bases; nucleotides not matched to a gene: 9. The CDR3 runs 16 residues. The CDR3 region has the DNA TGTGCCAGCAGTTACGCCGGGACAGGGAAAGGGAATGAGCAGTTCTTC. Amino acids: CASSYAGTGKGNEQFF.